Listed below are T cell receptor beta chains from one sample, sequenced in a study of shared clonotypes between healthy human individuals. Clones were read by immunoSEQ multiplex PCR, and TCRdb kept only the in-frame ones, dropping some. The repertoire consists of approximately 2.1 million clones, with approximately 93% occurring once and the leading ten covering under 0.45%. The source material was naive CD4+ T cells from PBMCs. The receptor set was obtained from a man younger than 35 in good health. Some clones in this sample may be carry-over from other donors' samples. The CDR3 runs from the conserved cysteine through the conserved F or W. The D gene is left open where the match is weak. Rows may omit the clone size; those that give it use once, few, many or a size class.

CDR3 protein | CDR3 DNA | clone size | J gene | D gene | V gene
CSVESRGGTEAFF | TGCAGCGTTGAGAGTAGGGGCGGCACTGAAGCTTTCTTT | NA | TRBJ1-1 | NA | TRBV29-1
CASSLSNEQFF | TGTGCCAGCAGCTTGAGCAATGAGCAGTTCTTC | once | TRBJ2-1 | NA | TRBV5-4
CASSLEPAGGTDTQYF | TGTGCCAGCAGCTTAGAGCCGGCAGGGGGTACAGATACGCAGTATTTT | NA | TRBJ2-3 | TRBD1 | TRBV7-7
CASSFGGADQPQHF | TGCGCCAGCAGCTTCGGAGGGGCGGACCAGCCCCAGCATTTT | NA | TRBJ1-5 | NA | TRBV5-1
CASSPGTSGVETQYF | TGTGCCAGCAGCCCTGGGACTAGCGGAGTGGAGACCCAGTACTTC | NA | TRBJ2-5 | TRBD2 | TRBV7-6
CASSVGLAGLNEQYF | TGTGCCAGCAGCGTAGGATTAGCGGGATTGAACGAGCAGTACTTC | NA | TRBJ2-7 | TRBD2 | TRBV9
CASSPNLPGGYGYTF | TGTGCCAGCAGTCCAAACTTACCTGGAGGATATGGCTACACCTTC | NA | TRBJ1-2 | NA | TRBV4-2
CASSGSDGDTQYF | TGTGCCAGCAGTGGCTCGGACGGAGATACGCAGTATTTT | once | TRBJ2-3 | NA | TRBV2
CASSLLDYGYTF | TGTGCCAGCAGCCTTTTGGACTATGGCTACACCTTC | NA | TRBJ1-2 | NA | TRBV7-9
CASSFSGGLFDNEQFF | TGTGCCAGCAGCTTTTCGGGCGGTCTCTTCGACAATGAGCAGTTCTTC | NA | TRBJ2-1 | NA | TRBV7-3
CAWSIFQETQYF | TGTGCCTGGAGTATTTTTCAAGAGACCCAGTACTTC | once | TRBJ2-5 | NA | TRBV30
CAISGQYNEQFF | TGTGCCATCAGTGGTCAATACAATGAGCAGTTCTTC | NA | TRBJ2-1 | NA | TRBV10-3
CASSSGASGGTDTQYF | TGTGCCAGCAGTTCTGGGGCTAGCGGAGGCACAGATACGCAGTATTTT | NA | TRBJ2-3 | TRBD2 | TRBV11-2
CASSQDPSGSSYNEQFF | TGCGCCAGCAGCCAAGATCCTAGCGGGAGTTCCTACAATGAGCAGTTCTTC | NA | TRBJ2-1 | TRBD2 | TRBV4-1
CASSGGTVGDTQYF | TGTGCCAGCAGCGGTGGGACAGTCGGAGATACGCAGTATTTT | once | TRBJ2-3 | TRBD1 | TRBV7-2
CASSPGVLDFEAFF | TGCGCCAGCAGCCCGGGAGTGCTAGATTTTGAAGCTTTCTTT | NA | TRBJ1-1 | NA | TRBV5-1
CASSFQYEQYF | TGTGCCAGCAGCTTCCAGTACGAGCAGTACTTC | NA | TRBJ2-7 | NA | TRBV7-9
CASRKERSTDTQYF | TGTGCCAGCAGAAAGGAGAGAAGCACAGATACGCAGTATTTT | NA | TRBJ2-3 | NA | TRBV28
CATPGGRGNQPQHF | TGTGCCACACCAGGGGGCAGGGGCAATCAGCCCCAGCATTTT | NA | TRBJ1-5 | TRBD1 | TRBV6-1
CASSLVRQAAEQYF | TGTGCCAGCAGTTTAGTACGGCAGGCAGCAGAGCAGTACTTC | NA | TRBJ2-7 | NA | TRBV28
CASSGTSGTYEQYF | TGTGCCAGCAGCGGGACTAGCGGTACCTACGAGCAGTACTTC | NA | TRBJ2-7 | TRBD2 | TRBV27